This TCR beta chain came from a study of T cell changes during pregnancy in multiple sclerosis. Assay used: immunoSEQ multiplex PCR; TCRdb lists only in-frame clones, some missing. Among about 46,000 clones, 90% to 95% were seen once, and the ten largest hold 3% to 4%. This sample comprised CD8+ T cells from peripheral blood mononuclear cells, obtained after pregnancy. The sequence derives from a female donor with multiple sclerosis, enrolled in a pregnancy study.

CDR3 loop: CASSPMLAAHYEQYF. As DNA, the CDR3 is TGTGCCAGCAGCCCTATGCTAGCGGCCCACTACGAGCAGTACTTC. The chain joins TRBV7-2 to TRBJ2-7; 7 nucleotides agree with TRBD2. Per the germline V gene, CDR1 is SGHTA and CDR2 is FQGNSA. The J segment lost 3 bases and the V segment lost 5 bases, leaving 10 bases of the junction unmatched. The CDR3 spans 15 residues.